One and the same sample provided the 8 T cell receptor beta chains below, sequenced in a study of CD8 T cells in Susac syndrome. Roughly 0.45 to 1 ug RNA was reverse transcribed with random hexamers. TCRdb re-called the immunoSEQ multiplex PCR reads with MiXCR, one entry per CDR3 protein. Counted here are a few hundred thousand distinct CDR3 sequences, approximately 95% occurring once; the ten biggest clones make up approximately 0.08%. The sample consisted of CD4+ T cells from PBMCs. All receptors come from a human donor with multiple sclerosis.

The V gene is TRBV27, the J gene TRBJ2-1; D perhaps matches TRBD1 (6 bases). The CDR3 has 15 amino acids. Trimming removed 5 bases from V and 1 base from J, with 12 bases in between. From germline, CDR1 is MNHEY and CDR2 SMNVEV (reference sequence). The CDR3, as DNA: TGTGCCAGCAGTCCCCGGACAGTTTCCTACAATGAGCAGTTCTTC. This codes for CASSPRTVSYNEQFF.

This clonotype was counted a few times. This chain joins TRBV30 and TRBJ1-6; D not resolved. V was trimmed by 1 base and J by 6 bases, leaving 13 bases between them. The CDR3 length is 15 residues. Germline V gene lookup returns CDR1 GTSNPN and CDR2 SVGIG (reference sequence). As DNA, the CDR3 is TGTGCCTGGAGTGCCCTGACTGTAGCTAATTCACCCCTCCACTTT. Its protein product is CAWSALTVANSPLHF.

The chain combines TRBV7-9 with TRBJ1-2; D is unclear. The CDR3 runs 10 residues. Germline V lookup: CDR1 SEHNR, CDR2 FQNEAQ (reference sequence). Trimming pared 0 bases from V and 12 bases from J, leaving 5 bases between. The CDR3, as DNA: TGTGCCAGCAGCTTAGCGGGAAACACCTTC. It is translated as CASSLAGNTF.

The chain combines TRBV30 with TRBJ2-5; D remains ambiguous. Germline lookup yields CDR1 GTSNPN and CDR2 SVGIG (reference sequence). V lost 0 bases and J 2 bases, leaving 7 bases between the germline ends. This CDR3 has 13 amino acids. The CDR3 here is CAWSVVGQETQYF. In DNA, the CDR3 is TGTGCCTGGAGTGTGGTTGGACAAGAGACCCAGTACTTC. Using reference TRBV30 and TRBJ2-5 for the parts outside the CDR3, the full variable domain is SQTIHQWPATLVQPVGSPLSLECTVEGTSNPNLYWYRQAAGRGLQLLFYSVGIGQISSEVPQNLSASRPQDRQFILSSKKLLLSDSGFYLCAWSVVGQETQYFGPGTRLLVL.

As DNA, the CDR3 is TGTGCCAGCAGCCAAGGAATGACAGGGAAGTACTTC. It is translated as CASSQGMTGKYF. The chain couples TRBV3-1 to TRBJ2-7; 7 bases map to TRBD1. V lost 1 base and J lost 11; bases outside the gene matches: 5. The CDR3 is 12 amino acids. Germline V gives CDR1 LGHDT, CDR2 YNNKEL (reference sequence).

The V call is TRBV30, the J call TRBJ1-1; D gene unclear. The CDR3 has 13 amino acids. Looked up from germline, CDR1 is GTSNPN and CDR2 is SVGIG (reference sequence). The V and J ends lost 2 bases and 7 bases respectively, with 14 bases between them. This CDR3 reads CAWSPEVANEAFF. The CDR3 nucleotides read TGTGCCTGGAGTCCGGAGGTGGCGAATGAAGCTTTCTTT.

A note on this clonotype: The junction does not match germline at one end; this may be a read error. The chain has TRBV30 and TRBJ2-5; no reliable D call. CDR1 GTSNPN and CDR2 SVGIG come from the germline V gene (reference sequence). The CDR3 loop spans 11 amino acids. CDR3 sequence reads: CAWCVGETQYF. The CDR3 coding sequence is TGTGCCTGGTGTGTTGGGGAGACCCAGTACTTC.

This sequence joins TRBV29-1 and TRBJ2-5; TRBD2 is a possible D gene (6 bases). The CDR3 is made up of 14 amino acids. Trimming removed 7 bases at V and 1 base at J, with 16 bases between. CDR1 SQVTM and CDR2 ANQGSEA come from the germline V gene. In DNA form, the CDR3 reads TGCAGCGGGGCCGGAGGGGACCTCCAAGAGACCCAGTACTTC. It yields the protein CSGAGGDLQETQYF.